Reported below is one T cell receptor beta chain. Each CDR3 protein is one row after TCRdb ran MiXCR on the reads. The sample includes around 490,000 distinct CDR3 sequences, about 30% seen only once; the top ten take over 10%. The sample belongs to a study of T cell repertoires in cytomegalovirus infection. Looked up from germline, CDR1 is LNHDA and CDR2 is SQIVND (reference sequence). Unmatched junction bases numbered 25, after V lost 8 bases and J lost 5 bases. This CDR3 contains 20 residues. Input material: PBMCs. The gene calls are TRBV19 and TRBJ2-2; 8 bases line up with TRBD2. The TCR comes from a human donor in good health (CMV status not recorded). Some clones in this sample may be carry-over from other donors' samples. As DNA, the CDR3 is TGTGCCAGTGACCCACTGACGACGGGAGGGAGCGGTTCACGAACCGGGGAGCTGTTTTTT. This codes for CASDPLTTGGSGSRTGELFF.